This TCR beta chain was sequenced for a study of shared clonotypes between healthy human individuals. Study at large: Per donor, three plates held CD4 naive cells, three held CD4 memory, two held CD8 naive and one held CD8 memory. Study conclusions and caveats: Generation probability values for non-shared clonotypes were lower than those for clonotypes shared by all four donors. Rarefaction demonstrated incomplete sorted-subset sequencing despite large depth.

The CDR3 consists of 12 residues. The V gene's germline CDR1 is MNHEY and CDR2 SVGAGI. V was shortened by 6 bases and J by 1 base, with 6 bases between the two germline ends. To note about this clone: The antigen is undetermined. Other DNA sequences within the sample encode an identical CDR3.

Profiling relied on immunoSEQ multiplex PCR, and the TCRdb table lists in-frame clones only, not all of them. The table shows a few million clones, with roughly nine tenths occurring only once. The sequence came from a man aged 18 to 29 in good health. Sequenced input: naive CD4+ T cells sorted from blood. The subset is: CD45RA+ positively selected. J is TRBJ1-1 and V is TRBV6-5; D is undetermined. The CDR3 sequence is CASSRSNTEAFF. The CDR3 region has the DNA TGTGCCAGCAGCCGATCGAACACTGAAGCTTTCTTT.